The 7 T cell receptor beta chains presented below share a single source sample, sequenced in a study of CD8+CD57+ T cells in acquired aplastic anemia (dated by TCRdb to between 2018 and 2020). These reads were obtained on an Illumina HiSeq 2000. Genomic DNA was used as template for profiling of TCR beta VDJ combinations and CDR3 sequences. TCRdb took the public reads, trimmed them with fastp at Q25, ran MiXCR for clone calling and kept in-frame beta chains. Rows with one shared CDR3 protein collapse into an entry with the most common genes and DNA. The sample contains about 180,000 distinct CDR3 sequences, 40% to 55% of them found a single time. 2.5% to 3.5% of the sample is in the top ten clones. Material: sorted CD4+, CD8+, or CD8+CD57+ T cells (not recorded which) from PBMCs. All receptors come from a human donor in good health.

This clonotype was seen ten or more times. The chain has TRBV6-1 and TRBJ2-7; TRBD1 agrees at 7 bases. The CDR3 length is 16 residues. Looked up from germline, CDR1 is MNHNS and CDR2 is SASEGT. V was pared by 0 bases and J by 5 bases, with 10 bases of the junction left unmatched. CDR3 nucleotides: TGTGCCAGCAGTGAAGCGGGTCGGGTCAGGGGGAACGAGCAGTACTTC. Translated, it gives CASSEAGRVRGNEQYF.

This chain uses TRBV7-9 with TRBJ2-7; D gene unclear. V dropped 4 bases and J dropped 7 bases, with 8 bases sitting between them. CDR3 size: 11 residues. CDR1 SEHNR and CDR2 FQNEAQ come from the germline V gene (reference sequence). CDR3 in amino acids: CASSYTQEQYF. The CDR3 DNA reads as TGTGCCAGCAGCTATACACAGGAGCAGTACTTC.

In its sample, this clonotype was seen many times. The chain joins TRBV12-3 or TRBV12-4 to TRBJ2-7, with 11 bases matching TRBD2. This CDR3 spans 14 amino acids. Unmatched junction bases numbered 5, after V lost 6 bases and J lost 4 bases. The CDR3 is CASRSGLAEYEQYF. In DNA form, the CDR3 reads TGTGCCAGCAGGTCGGGACTAGCGGAATACGAGCAGTACTTC.

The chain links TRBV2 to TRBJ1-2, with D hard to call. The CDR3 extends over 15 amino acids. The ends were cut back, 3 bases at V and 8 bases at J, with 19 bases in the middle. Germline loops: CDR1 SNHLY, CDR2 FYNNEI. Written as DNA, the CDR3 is TGTGCCAGCAGTGATGATTGGCTGGACCGGGAAGGCTACACCTTC. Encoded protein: CASSDDWLDREGYTF.

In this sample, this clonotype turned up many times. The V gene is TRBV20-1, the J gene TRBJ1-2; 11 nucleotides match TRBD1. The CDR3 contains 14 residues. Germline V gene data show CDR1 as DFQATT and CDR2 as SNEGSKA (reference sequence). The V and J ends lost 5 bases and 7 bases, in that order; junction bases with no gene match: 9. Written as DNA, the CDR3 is TGCAGTGCTCGAGCCCCCGGGACAGGGGGTGGCTACACCTTC. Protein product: CSARAPGTGGGYTF.

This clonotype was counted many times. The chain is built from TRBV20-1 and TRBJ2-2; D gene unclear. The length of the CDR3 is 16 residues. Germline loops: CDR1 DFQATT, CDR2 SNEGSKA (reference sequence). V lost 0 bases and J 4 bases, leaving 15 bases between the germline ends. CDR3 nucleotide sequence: TGCAGTGCTAGAGATAGTGACGCCCGGAGCACCGGGGAGCTGTTTTTT. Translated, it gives CSARDSDARSTGELFF.

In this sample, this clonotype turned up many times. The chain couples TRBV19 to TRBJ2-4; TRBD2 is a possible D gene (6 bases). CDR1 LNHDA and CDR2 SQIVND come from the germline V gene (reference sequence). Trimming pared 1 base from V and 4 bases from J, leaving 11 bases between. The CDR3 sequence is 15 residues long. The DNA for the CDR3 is TGTGCCAGTAGTATAGTAACTAGCACTAAAAACATTCAGTACTTC. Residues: CASSIVTSTKNIQYF.